These 3 T cell receptor beta chains were sequenced from one sample in a study of blood T cells in healthy people across ages. A second roughly 6 to 12 cycle PCR used barcoded and J-beta primers. From the 5' RACE reads, TCRdb called clonotypes with MiXCR, one entry per CDR3 protein. This table has hundreds of thousands of distinct CDR3 sequences, 45% to 70% appearing once. The source material was blood. All receptors derive from a man aged 35 to 55 in good health.

CDR3 sequence reads: CASSDDSSTDTQYF. The CDR3 DNA sequence: TGTGCCAGCAGTGATGACAGTAGCACAGATACGCAGTATTTT. J is TRBJ2-3 and V is TRBV28; a weak D match, TRBD1 (5 bases). From germline, CDR1 is MDHEN and CDR2 SYDVKM. Trimming cost V 5 bases and J 0 bases, with 9 bases left between them. The CDR3 has 14 residues. The full variable domain, completed using reference TRBV28 and TRBJ2-3, is DVKVTQSSRYLVKRTGEKVFLECVQDMDHENMFWYRQDPGLGLRLIYFSYDVKMKEKGDIPEGYSVSREKKERFSLILESASTNQTSMYLCASSDDSSTDTQYFGPGTRLTVL.

In this sample, this clonotype turned up many times. The J gene is TRBJ2-2, the V gene TRBV6-5; weak D call: TRBD2 (5 bases). CDR3 length: 14 residues. V was shortened by 6 bases and J by 3 bases, with 11 bases between the two germline ends. Germline V gives CDR1 MNHEY, CDR2 SVGAGI. CDR3 protein: CASRGEGDTGELFF. The CDR3 coding sequence is TGTGCCAGCAGAGGAGAGGGTGACACCGGGGAGCTGTTTTTT.

CDR3 sequence: CASSPRTGGSSDVLTF. The DNA of the CDR3 is TGTGCCAGCAGTCCCCGGACAGGGGGAAGTTCAGATGTCCTGACTTTC. This chain joins TRBV14 and TRBJ2-6, with TRBD1 identical over 10 bases. CDR1 SGHDN and CDR2 FVKESK come from the germline V gene. Trimming cost V 6 bases and J 13 bases; bases outside gene matches: 15. This CDR3 is built from 16 residues. Drawing the rest from reference TRBV14 and TRBJ2-6, the complete variable domain is EAGVTQFPSHSVIEKGQTVTLRCDPISGHDNLYWYRRVMGKEIKFLLHFVKESKQDESGMPNNRFLAERTGGTYSTLKVQPAELEDSGVYFCASSPRTGGSSDVLTFGAGSRLTVL.